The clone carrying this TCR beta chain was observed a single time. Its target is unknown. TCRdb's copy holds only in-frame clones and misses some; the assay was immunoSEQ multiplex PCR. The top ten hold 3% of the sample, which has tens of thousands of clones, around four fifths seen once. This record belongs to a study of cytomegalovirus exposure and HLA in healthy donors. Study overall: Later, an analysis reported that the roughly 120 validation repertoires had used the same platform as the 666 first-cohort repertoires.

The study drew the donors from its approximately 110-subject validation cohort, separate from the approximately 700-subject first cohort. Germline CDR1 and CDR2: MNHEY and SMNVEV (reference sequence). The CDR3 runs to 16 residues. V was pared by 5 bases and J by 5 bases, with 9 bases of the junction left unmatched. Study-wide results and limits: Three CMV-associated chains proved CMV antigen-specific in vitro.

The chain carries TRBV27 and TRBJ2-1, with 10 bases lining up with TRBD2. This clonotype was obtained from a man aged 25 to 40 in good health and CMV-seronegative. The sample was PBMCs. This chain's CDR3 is CASSPVTSGLDNEQFF. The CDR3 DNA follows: TGTGCCAGCAGTCCCGTGACTAGCGGGCTAGACAATGAGCAGTTCTTC.